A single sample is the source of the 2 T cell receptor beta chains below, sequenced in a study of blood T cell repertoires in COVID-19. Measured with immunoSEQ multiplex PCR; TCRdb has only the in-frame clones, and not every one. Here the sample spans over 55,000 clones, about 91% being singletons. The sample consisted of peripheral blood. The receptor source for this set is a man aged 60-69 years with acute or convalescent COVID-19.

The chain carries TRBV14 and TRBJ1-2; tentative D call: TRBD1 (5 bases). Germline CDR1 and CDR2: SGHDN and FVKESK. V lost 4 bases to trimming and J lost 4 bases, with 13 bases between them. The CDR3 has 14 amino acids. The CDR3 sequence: CASSRQGSGYGYTF. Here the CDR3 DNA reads TGTGCCAGCAGCCGCCAGGGTTCCGGCTATGGCTACACCTTC.

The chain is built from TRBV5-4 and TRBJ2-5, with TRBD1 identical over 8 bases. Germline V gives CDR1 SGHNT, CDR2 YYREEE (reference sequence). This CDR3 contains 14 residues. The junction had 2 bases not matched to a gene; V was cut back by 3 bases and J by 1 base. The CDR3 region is CASSSGQAQETQYF. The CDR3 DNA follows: TGTGCCAGCAGCTCGGGACAGGCCCAAGAGACCCAGTACTTC.